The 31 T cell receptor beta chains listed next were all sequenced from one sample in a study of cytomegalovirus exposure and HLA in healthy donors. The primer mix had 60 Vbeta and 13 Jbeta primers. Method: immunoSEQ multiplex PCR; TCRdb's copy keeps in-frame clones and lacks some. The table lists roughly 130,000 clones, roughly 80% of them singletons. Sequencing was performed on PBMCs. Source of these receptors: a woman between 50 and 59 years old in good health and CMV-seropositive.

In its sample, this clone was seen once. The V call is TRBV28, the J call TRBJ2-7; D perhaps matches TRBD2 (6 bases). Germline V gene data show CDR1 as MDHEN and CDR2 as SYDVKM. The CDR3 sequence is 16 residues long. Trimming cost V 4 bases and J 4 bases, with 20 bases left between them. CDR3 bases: TGTGCCAGCAGTTCAGCCGGGACTCAGAAAAGTTACGAGCAGTACTTC. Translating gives CASSSAGTQKSYEQYF. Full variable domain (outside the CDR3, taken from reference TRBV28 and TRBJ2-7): DVKVTQSSRYLVKRTGEKVFLECVQDMDHENMFWYRQDPGLGLRLIYFSYDVKMKEKGDIPEGYSVSREKKERFSLILESASTNQTSMYLCASSSAGTQKSYEQYFGPGTRLTVT.

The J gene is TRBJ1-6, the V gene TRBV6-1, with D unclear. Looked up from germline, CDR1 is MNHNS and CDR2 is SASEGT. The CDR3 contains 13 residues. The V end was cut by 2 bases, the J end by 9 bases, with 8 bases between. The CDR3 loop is CASSEYQVSPLHF. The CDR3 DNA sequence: TGTGCCAGCAGTGAATACCAGGTTTCACCCCTCCACTTT.

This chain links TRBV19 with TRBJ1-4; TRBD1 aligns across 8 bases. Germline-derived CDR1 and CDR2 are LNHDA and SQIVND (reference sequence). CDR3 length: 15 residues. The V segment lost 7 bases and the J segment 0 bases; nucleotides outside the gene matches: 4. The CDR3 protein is CASNDRGATNEKLFF. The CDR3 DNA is TGTGCCAGTAATGACAGGGGCGCAACTAATGAAAAACTGTTTTTT.

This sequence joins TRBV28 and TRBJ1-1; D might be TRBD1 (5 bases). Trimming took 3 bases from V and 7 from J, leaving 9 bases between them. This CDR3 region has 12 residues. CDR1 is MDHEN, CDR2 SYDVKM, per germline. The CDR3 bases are TGTGCCAGCAGTTTGGTAGGGGTTGAAGCTTTCTTT. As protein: CASSLVGVEAFF.

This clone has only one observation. CDR3 bases: TGTGCCAGCAGCCCCACCTCCCCCAGGGGGCGCGCGAGCGAGCAGTACTTC. It translates to CASSPTSPRGRASEQYF. The chain is built from TRBV7-3 and TRBJ2-7, with TRBD1 matching over 8 bases. After removal of 5 bases from V and 6 bases from J, the junction contained 18 bases not matched to a gene. Germline-derived CDR1 and CDR2 are SGHTA and FQGTGA. This CDR3 has 17 amino acids.

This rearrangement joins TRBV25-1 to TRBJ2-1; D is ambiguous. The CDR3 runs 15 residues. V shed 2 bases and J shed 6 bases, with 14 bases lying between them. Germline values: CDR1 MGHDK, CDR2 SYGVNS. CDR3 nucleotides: TGTGCCAGCAGTGAAGAATACTCACCTATCAATGAGCAGTTCTTC. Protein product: CASSEEYSPINEQFF.

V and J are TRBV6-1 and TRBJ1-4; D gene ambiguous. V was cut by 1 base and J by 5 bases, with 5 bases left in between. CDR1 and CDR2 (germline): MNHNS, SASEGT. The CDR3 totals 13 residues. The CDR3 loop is CASSEGPNEKLFF. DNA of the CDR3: TGTGCCAGCAGTGAAGGTCCAAATGAAAAACTGTTTTTT.

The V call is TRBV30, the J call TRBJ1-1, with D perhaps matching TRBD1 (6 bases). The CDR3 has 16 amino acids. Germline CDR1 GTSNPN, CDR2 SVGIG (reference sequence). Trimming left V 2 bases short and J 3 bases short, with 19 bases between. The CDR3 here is CAWSKGRGRRDTEAFF. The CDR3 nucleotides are TGTGCCTGGAGTAAGGGGCGGGGGCGGAGGGACACTGAAGCTTTCTTT.

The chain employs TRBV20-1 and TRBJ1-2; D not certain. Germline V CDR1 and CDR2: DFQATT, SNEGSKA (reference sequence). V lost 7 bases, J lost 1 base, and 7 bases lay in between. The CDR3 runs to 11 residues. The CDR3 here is CSVEINYGYTF. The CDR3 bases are TGCAGTGTTGAGATTAACTATGGCTACACCTTC.

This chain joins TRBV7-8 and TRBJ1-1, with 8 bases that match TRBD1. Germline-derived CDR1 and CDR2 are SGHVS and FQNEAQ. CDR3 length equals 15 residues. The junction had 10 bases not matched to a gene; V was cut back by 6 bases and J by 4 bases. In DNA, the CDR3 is TGTGCCAGCAGATCCCAGGGGGCTTCTGGCACTGAAGCTTTCTTT. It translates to CASRSQGASGTEAFF.

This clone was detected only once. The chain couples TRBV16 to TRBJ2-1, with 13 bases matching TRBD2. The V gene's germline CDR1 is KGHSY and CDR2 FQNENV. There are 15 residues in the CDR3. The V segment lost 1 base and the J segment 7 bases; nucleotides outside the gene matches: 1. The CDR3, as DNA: TGTGCCAGCAGCCAATGGACTAGCGGGGGAAATGAGCAGTTCTTC. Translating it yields CASSQWTSGGNEQFF. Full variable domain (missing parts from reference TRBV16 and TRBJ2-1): GEEVAQTPKHLVRGEGQKAKLYCAPIKGHSYVFWYQQVLKNEFKFLISFQNENVFDETGMPKERFSAKCLPNSPCSLEIQATKLEDSAVYFCASSQWTSGGNEQFFGPGTRLTVL.

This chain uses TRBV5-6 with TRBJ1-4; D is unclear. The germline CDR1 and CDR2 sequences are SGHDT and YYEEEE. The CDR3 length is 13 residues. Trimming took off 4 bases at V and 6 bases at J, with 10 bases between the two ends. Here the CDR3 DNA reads TGTGCCAGCAGCGTTGGTGGCCATGAAAAACTGTTTTTT. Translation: CASSVGGHEKLFF.

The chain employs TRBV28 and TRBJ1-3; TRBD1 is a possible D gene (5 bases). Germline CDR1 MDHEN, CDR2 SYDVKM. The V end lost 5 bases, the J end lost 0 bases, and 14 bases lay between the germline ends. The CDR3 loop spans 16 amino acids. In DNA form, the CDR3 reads TGTGCCAGCAGTCCCTTCGCGGGGGACTCTGGAAACACCATATATTTT. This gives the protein CASSPFAGDSGNTIYF.

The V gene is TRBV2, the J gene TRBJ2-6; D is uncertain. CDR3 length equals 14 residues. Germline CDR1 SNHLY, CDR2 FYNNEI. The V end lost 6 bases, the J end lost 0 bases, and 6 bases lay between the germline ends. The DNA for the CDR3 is TGTGCCAGCAGGAAGAGCTCTGGGGCCAACGTCCTGACTTTC. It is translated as CASRKSSGANVLTF.

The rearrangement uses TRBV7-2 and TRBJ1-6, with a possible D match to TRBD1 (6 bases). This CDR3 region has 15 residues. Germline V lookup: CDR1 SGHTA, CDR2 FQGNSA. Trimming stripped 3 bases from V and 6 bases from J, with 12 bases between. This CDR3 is CASSFTSQGNSPLHF. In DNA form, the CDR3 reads TGTGCCAGCAGCTTTACATCACAGGGTAATTCACCCCTCCACTTT.

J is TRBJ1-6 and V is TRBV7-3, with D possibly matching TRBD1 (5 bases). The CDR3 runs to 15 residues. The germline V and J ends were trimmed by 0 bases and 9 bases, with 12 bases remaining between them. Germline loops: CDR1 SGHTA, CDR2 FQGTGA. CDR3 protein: CASSLTQGSASPLHF. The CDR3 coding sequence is TGTGCCAGCAGCTTAACGCAGGGCTCGGCTTCACCCCTCCACTTT. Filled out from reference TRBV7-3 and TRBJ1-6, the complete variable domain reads GAGVSQTPSNKVTEKGKYVELRCDPISGHTALYWYRQSLGQGPEFLIYFQGTGAADDSGLPNDRFFAVRPEGSVSTLKIQRTERGDSAVYLCASSLTQGSASPLHFGNGTRLTVT.

The DNA of the CDR3 is TGTGCCAGCAGCTATTCCGGGGGTATCAATTCACCCCTCCACTTT. Encoded protein: CASSYSGGINSPLHF. The chain carries TRBV7-2 and TRBJ1-6; D possibly corresponds to TRBD1 (5 bases). V was pared by 4 bases and J by 7 bases, with 14 bases between. The germline V gene has CDR1 SGHTA and CDR2 FQGNSA. This CDR3 spans 15 amino acids.

In nucleotides, the CDR3 is TGTGCTAGTGGTTTGCCCTTGGCGGGGGGCCTCACCGGGGAGCTGTTTTTT. Amino acid sequence: CASGLPLAGGLTGELFF. J is TRBJ2-2 and V is TRBV12-5; 8 nucleotides align to TRBD2. Germline V gives CDR1 LGHNT, CDR2 FRNRAP. Trimming took 2 bases from V and 4 from J; bases not matched to a gene: 9. CDR3 length equals 17 residues.

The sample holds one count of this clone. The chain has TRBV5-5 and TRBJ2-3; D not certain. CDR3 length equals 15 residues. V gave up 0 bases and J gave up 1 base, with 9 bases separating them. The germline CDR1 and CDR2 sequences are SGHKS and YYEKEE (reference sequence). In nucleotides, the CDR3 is TGTGCCAGCAGCTTGGATTTCGCAGGCACAGATACGCAGTATTTT. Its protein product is CASSLDFAGTDTQYF.

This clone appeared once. DNA of the CDR3: TGTGCCAGCAGCTTAGTGCGGGGGGTCAGCACAGATACGCAGTATTTT. Protein product: CASSLVRGVSTDTQYF. The rearrangement links TRBV7-2 to TRBJ2-3; 8 bases align to TRBD2. The CDR3 has 16 residues. The J segment lost 0 bases and the V segment lost 1 base, leaving 3 bases of the junction unmatched. Germline loops: CDR1 SGHTA, CDR2 FQGNSA.

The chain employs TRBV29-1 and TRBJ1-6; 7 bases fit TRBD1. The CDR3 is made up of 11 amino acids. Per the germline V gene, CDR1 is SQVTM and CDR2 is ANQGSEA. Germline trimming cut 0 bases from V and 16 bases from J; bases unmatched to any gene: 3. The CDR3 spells CSVEDGTVLHF. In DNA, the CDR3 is TGCAGCGTTGAAGATGGGACAGTTCTCCACTTT.

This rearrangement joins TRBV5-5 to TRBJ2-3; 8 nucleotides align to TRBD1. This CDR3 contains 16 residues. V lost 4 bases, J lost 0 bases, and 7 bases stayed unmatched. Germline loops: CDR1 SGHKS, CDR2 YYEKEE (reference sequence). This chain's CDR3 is CASSRRTGTSTDTQYF. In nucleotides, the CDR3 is TGTGCCAGCAGCCGGCGGACAGGGACTAGCACAGATACGCAGTATTTT.

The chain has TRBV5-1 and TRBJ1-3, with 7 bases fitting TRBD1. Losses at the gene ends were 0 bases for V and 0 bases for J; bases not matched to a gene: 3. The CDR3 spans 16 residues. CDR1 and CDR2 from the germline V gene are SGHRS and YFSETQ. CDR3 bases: TGCGCCAGCAGCTTGGACGGGACAGTCTCTGGAAACACCATATATTTT. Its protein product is CASSLDGTVSGNTIYF.

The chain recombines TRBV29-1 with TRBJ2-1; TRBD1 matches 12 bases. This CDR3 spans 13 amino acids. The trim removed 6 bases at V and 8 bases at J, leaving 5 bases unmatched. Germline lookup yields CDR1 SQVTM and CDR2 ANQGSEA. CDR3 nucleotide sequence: TGCAGCGTAGCCGGGACAGGGGGCGATGAGCAGTTCTTC. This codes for CSVAGTGGDEQFF.

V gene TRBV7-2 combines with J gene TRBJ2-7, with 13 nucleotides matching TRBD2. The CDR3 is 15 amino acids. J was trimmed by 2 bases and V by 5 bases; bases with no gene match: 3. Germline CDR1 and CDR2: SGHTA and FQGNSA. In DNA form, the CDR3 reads TGTGCCAGCAGCCGTGGACTAGCGGGGGCCTACGAGCAGTACTTC. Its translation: CASSRGLAGAYEQYF.

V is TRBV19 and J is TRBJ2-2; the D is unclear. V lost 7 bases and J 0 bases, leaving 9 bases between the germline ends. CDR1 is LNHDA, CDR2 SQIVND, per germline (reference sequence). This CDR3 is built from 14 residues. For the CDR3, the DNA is TGTGCCAGTAATCCCCAGGCGAACACCGGGGAGCTGTTTTTT. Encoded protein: CASNPQANTGELFF.

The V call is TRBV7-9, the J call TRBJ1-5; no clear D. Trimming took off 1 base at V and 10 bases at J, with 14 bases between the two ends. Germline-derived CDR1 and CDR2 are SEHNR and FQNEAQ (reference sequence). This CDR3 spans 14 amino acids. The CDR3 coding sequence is TGTGCCAGCAGCTTAGGAGGCCCGGGAGATCCCCAGCATTTT. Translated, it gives CASSLGGPGDPQHF.

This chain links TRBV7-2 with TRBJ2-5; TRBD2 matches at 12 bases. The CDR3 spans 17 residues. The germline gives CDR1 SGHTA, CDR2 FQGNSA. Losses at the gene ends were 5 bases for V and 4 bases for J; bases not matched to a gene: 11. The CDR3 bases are TGTGCCAGCAGCCCCCCGGGGCTAGCGGGGGGGAGAGAGACCCAGTACTTC. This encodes CASSPPGLAGGRETQYF. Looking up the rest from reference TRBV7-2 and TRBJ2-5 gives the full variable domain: GAGVSQSPSNKVTEKGKDVELRCDPISGHTALYWYRQSLGQGLEFLIYFQGNSAPDKSGLPSDRFSAERTGGSVSTLTIQRTQQEDSAVYLCASSPPGLAGGRETQYFGPGTRLLVL.

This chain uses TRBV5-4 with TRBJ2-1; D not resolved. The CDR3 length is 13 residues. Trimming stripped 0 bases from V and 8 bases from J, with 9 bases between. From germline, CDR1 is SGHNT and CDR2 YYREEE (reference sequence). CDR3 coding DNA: TGTGCCAGCAGCTTGGTAGCCTCCGATGAGCAGTTCTTC. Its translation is CASSLVASDEQFF.

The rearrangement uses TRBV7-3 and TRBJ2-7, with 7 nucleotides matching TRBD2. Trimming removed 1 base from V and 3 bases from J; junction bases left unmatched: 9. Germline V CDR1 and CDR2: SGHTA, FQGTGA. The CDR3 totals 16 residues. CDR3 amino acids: CASSLSTSGGGYEQYF. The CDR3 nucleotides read TGTGCCAGCAGCTTAAGCACCAGTGGGGGGGGCTACGAGCAGTACTTC.

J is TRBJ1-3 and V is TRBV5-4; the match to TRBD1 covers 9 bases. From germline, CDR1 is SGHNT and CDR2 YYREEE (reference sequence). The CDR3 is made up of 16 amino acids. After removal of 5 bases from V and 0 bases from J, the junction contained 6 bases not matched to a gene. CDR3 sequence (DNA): TGTGCCAGCAGTACAGGGGGCTTCCTCTCTGGAAACACCATATATTTT. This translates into CASSTGGFLSGNTIYF.